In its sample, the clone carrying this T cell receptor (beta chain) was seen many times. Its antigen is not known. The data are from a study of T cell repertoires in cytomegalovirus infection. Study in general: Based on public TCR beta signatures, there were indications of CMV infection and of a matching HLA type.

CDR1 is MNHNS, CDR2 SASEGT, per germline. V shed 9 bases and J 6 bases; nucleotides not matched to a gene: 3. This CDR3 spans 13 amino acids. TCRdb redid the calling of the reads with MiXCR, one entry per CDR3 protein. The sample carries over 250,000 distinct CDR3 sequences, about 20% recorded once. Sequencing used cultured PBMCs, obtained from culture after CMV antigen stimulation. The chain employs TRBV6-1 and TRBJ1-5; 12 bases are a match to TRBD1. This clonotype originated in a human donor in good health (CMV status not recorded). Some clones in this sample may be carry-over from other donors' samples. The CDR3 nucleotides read TGTGCCAGTCGGGACAGGGGGCTTCAGCCCCAGCATTTT. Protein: CASRDRGLQPQHF.